The present entry profiles one T cell receptor beta chain with its context. Antigen specificity is unknown. These data originate in a study of cytotoxic CD8 clonotypes in ibrutinib-treated CLL. Study-level information: Timing of response sample collection was a median roughly 11 months after treatment start, with a range of 6 to 36.

The CDR3 runs 17 residues. The ends were cut back, 2 bases at V and 1 base at J, with 12 bases in the middle. CDR1 is MGHRA, CDR2 YSYEKL, per germline. General observations from the study: Public clonotypes occurred uncommonly; on treatment, they contracted or remained stable. The study found baseline clonality above age-matched healthy donors, tracking circulating CD8+ T-cell counts.

TCRdb's table, derived via immunoSEQ multiplex PCR, lists solely in-frame clones and lacks some. The sample contains about 60,000 clones, roughly 54% of which appear only once. The chain uses TRBV4-1 and TRBJ2-6; TRBD1 is a possible D gene (6 bases). The sequencing here drew on PBMCs, taken at disease progression, from a patient treated with ibrutinib. The TCR originated in a human donor with chronic lymphocytic leukemia. The CDR3 here is CASSQQTGPSGANVLTF. CDR3 nucleotide sequence: TGCGCCAGCAGCCAACAGACAGGACCGTCTGGGGCCAACGTCCTGACTTTC.